These 20 T cell receptor beta chains share one sample of origin, sequenced in a study of blood T cell repertoires in COVID-19. The assay was immunoSEQ multiplex PCR, and TCRdb's table has in-frame clones only and misses some. Found here are just over 75,000 clones, around 80% of them singletons; the top ten hold around 5.3%. Sequencing was done on a sample of peripheral blood. Receptors originate from a man between 60 and 75 years old with active or convalescent COVID-19.

The chain couples TRBV19 to TRBJ2-2; 8 bases are a match to TRBD2. The CDR3 sequence is 15 residues long. Germline values: CDR1 LNHDA, CDR2 SQIVND (reference sequence). With V trimmed by 7 bases and J by 1 base, 5 bases remained unmatched. The CDR3, as DNA: TGTGCCAGTACGTCTAGCGGGCGGAACACCGGGGAGCTGTTTTTT. Protein sequence: CASTSSGRNTGELFF.

The J gene is TRBJ1-5, the V gene TRBV4-3; D not resolved. V shed 0 bases and J shed 4 bases, with 7 bases lying between them. The CDR3 runs 14 residues. CDR1 is LGHNA, CDR2 YSLEER, per germline. The CDR3 sequence: CASSQDHRNQPQHF. CDR3 DNA: TGCGCCAGCAGCCAAGATCACAGAAATCAGCCCCAGCATTTT.

V gene TRBV5-1 combines with J gene TRBJ2-7; D may be TRBD1 (6 bases). The germline CDR1 and CDR2 sequences are SGHRS and YFSETQ. Trimming removed 4 bases at V and 2 bases at J, with 13 bases between. The CDR3 spans 14 residues. The CDR3 loop is CASSTTGTPYEQYF. Here the CDR3 DNA reads TGCGCCAGCAGCACGACAGGTACGCCCTACGAGCAGTACTTC.

This clone has only one observation. Here the CDR3 DNA reads TGTGCCAGCAGCTTAGTTCCAGGGGCAAGTCCTGGGGCCAACGTCCTGACTTTC. Its translation: CASSLVPGASPGANVLTF. This rearrangement joins TRBV7-9 to TRBJ2-6, with TRBD1 as a possible D gene (6 bases). The CDR3 runs to 18 residues. The germline V gene has CDR1 SEHNR and CDR2 FQNEAQ (reference sequence). V shed 1 base and J shed 2 bases, with 15 bases lying between them.

The chain couples TRBV18 to TRBJ1-1, with a weak D call TRBD1 (6 bases). Deletions cut 3 bases from V and 4 bases from J, with 12 bases between. This CDR3 contains 14 residues. Germline V gene sequence: CDR1 KGHSH, CDR2 LQKENI. The CDR3 here is CASSPSGVSTEAFF. The CDR3 DNA reads as TGTGCCAGCTCACCCTCAGGGGTGAGCACTGAAGCTTTCTTT.

The chain carries TRBV5-4 and TRBJ1-6, with 7 positions matching TRBD1. This CDR3 region has 16 residues. V lost 4 bases, J lost 8 bases, and 12 bases stayed unmatched. The germline V gene encodes CDR1 SGHNT and CDR2 YYREEE (reference sequence). In DNA, the CDR3 is TGTGCCAGCAGCCGCGGCGGGCAGGGGGTTGATTCACCCCTCCACTTT. As protein: CASSRGGQGVDSPLHF.

The chain joins TRBV7-2 to TRBJ1-3, with a possible D match to TRBD1 (5 bases). Deletions cut 0 bases from V and 4 bases from J, with 10 bases between. The CDR3 contains 15 residues. Germline V lookup: CDR1 SGHTA, CDR2 FQGNSA. This chain's CDR3 is CASSLAEGAGNTIYF. Written as DNA, the CDR3 is TGTGCCAGCAGCTTAGCGGAAGGGGCCGGAAACACCATATATTTT.

This rearrangement joins TRBV6-5 to TRBJ1-1; D remains unclear. The CDR3 has 14 residues. V lost 2 bases and J 4 bases, leaving 11 bases between the germline ends. Germline-derived CDR1 and CDR2 are MNHEY and SVGAGI. The CDR3 here is CASSYPELSTEAFF. The CDR3 bases are TGTGCCAGCAGTTACCCAGAATTGTCCACTGAAGCTTTCTTT.

The chain carries TRBV12-3 or TRBV12-4 and TRBJ2-5; D call uncertain. Trimming removed 3 bases from V and 3 bases from J, with 8 bases in between. The CDR3 is made up of 13 amino acids. CDR3 protein: CASSFGSKETQYF. CDR3 bases: TGTGCCAGCAGTTTTGGTAGCAAAGAGACCCAGTACTTC.

The rearrangement links TRBV6-5 to TRBJ2-3; 11 nucleotides line up with TRBD1. V was pared by 7 bases and J by 4 bases, with 4 bases of the junction left unmatched. Germline CDR1 MNHEY, CDR2 SVGAGI. This CDR3 spans 14 amino acids. CDR3 DNA: TGTGCCAGCACCTGGACAGGGGGCTCAGATACGCAGTATTTT. It yields the protein CASTWTGGSDTQYF.

The chain employs TRBV7-2 and TRBJ2-7, with TRBD1 identical over 7 bases. Germline-derived CDR1 and CDR2 are SGHTA and FQGNSA. The ends lost 0 bases at V and 3 bases at J; junction bases unmatched: 5. This CDR3 region has 15 residues. CDR3 sequence: CASSLALGQNYEQYF. CDR3 bases: TGTGCCAGCAGCTTAGCTCTGGGACAGAACTACGAGCAGTACTTC.

The chain carries TRBV9 and TRBJ2-1, with a possible D match to TRBD1 (5 bases). CDR1 is SGDLS and CDR2 is YYNGEE in the germline V gene. V lost 0 bases, J lost 1 base, and 11 bases lay in between. This CDR3 has 16 residues. In nucleotides, the CDR3 is TGTGCCAGCAGCGTAGGCAGGGTTTCTTCCTACAATGAGCAGTTCTTC. Amino acid sequence: CASSVGRVSSYNEQFF. Using reference TRBV9 and TRBJ2-1 for the parts outside the CDR3, the full variable domain is DSGVTQTPKHLITATGQRVTLRCSPRSGDLSVYWYQQSLDQGLQFLIQYYNGEERAKGNILERFSAQQFPDLHSELNLSSLELGDSALYFCASSVGRVSSYNEQFFGPGTRLTVL.

The rearrangement uses TRBV24-1 and TRBJ2-2; weak D call: TRBD1 (6 bases). CDR3 length equals 15 residues. Deletions cut 4 bases from V and 2 bases from J, with 10 bases between. Germline CDR1 is KGHDR and CDR2 is SFDVKD. CDR3 in amino acids: CATSDRDTNTGELFF. The CDR3 nucleotides read TGTGCCACCAGTGACCGGGACACCAACACCGGGGAGCTGTTTTTT.

J is TRBJ1-5 and V is TRBV25-1; D is perhaps TRBD1 (5 bases). Trimming shortened V by 6 bases and J by 3 bases, and 12 bases separated the two germline ends. Germline lookup yields CDR1 MGHDK and CDR2 SYGVNS. The CDR3 spans 14 residues. CDR3 sequence (DNA): TGTGCCAGCAGCGCAGGGTACGACAATCAGCCCCAGCATTTT. Protein: CASSAGYDNQPQHF.

This CDR3 is CASSRPGTGVNEKLFF. The CDR3 nucleotides are TGTGCCAGCAGCCGTCCCGGGACAGGGGTTAATGAAAAACTGTTTTTT. This chain links TRBV5-4 with TRBJ1-4, with 10 positions matching TRBD1. Germline V CDR1 and CDR2: SGHNT, YYREEE (reference sequence). This CDR3 has 16 amino acids. J was trimmed by 4 bases and V by 4 bases; bases with no gene match: 7.

The chain couples TRBV7-2 to TRBJ2-2; D possibly corresponds to TRBD2 (5 bases). The CDR3 is made up of 14 amino acids. CDR1 is SGHTA and CDR2 is FQGNSA in the germline V gene. Trimming took 6 bases from V and 2 from J, leaving 10 bases between them. CDR3 bases: TGTGCCAGCAGAGAGGGAAAAAACACCGGGGAGCTGTTTTTT. It translates to CASREGKNTGELFF.

The chain uses TRBV18 and TRBJ2-1, with 8 bases matching TRBD2. The CDR3 covers 15 residues. V lost 0 bases and J lost 4; bases outside the gene matches: 2. Germline V CDR1 and CDR2: KGHSH, LQKENI. The CDR3 nucleotides are TGTGCCAGCTCACCACCCGGGGGGGATTACAATGAGCAGTTCTTC. Translating it yields CASSPPGGDYNEQFF.

The chain is built from TRBV18 and TRBJ1-3; no reliable D call. V was pared by 3 bases and J by 1 base, with 10 bases between. CDR1 is KGHSH and CDR2 is LQKENI in the germline V gene. This CDR3 spans 15 amino acids. The CDR3 loop reads CASSPPWASGNTIYF. The CDR3 DNA follows: TGTGCCAGCTCACCCCCCTGGGCTTCTGGAAACACCATATATTTT.

This chain uses TRBV27 with TRBJ2-5; 11 bases fit TRBD2. J was trimmed by 1 base and V by 2 bases; bases with no gene match: 9. The CDR3 consists of 18 residues. CDR1 MNHEY and CDR2 SMNVEV come from the germline V gene (reference sequence). The CDR3 region is CASSLVGPSGGFQETQYF. The CDR3 DNA is TGTGCCAGCAGTTTAGTGGGCCCTAGCGGGGGGTTCCAAGAGACCCAGTACTTC.

The rearrangement links TRBV24-1 to TRBJ2-2, with a tentative D call TRBD1 (5 bases). The V gene's germline CDR1 is KGHDR and CDR2 SFDVKD. V lost 6 bases and J 7 bases, leaving 5 bases between the germline ends. This CDR3 is 11 amino acids long. CDR3 sequence (DNA): TGTGCCACCAGTAGGGGCGGGGAGCTGTTTTTT. Translating gives CATSRGGELFF.